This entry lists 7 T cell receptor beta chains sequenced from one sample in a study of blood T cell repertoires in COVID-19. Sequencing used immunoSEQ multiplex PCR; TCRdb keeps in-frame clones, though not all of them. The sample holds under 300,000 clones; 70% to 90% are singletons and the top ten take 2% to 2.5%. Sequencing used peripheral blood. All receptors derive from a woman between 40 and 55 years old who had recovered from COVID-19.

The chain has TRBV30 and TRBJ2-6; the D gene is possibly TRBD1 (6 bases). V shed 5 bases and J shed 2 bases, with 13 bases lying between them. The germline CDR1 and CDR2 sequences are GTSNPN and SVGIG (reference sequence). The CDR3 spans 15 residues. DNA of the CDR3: TGTGCCTGGGCAGCTTACAGGGCTGGGGCCAACGTCCTGACTTTC. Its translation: CAWAAYRAGANVLTF. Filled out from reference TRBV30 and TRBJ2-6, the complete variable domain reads SQTIHQWPATLVQPVGSPLSLECTVEGTSNPNLYWYRQAAGRGLQLLFYSVGIGQISSEVPQNLSASRPQDRQFILSSKKLLLSDSGFYLCAWAAYRAGANVLTFGAGSRLTVL.

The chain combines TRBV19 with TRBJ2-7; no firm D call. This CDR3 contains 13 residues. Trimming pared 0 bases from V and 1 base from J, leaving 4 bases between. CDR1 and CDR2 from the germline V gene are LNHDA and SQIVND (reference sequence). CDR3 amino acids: CASSIDRSYEQYF. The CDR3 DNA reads TGTGCCAGTAGTATAGATCGGTCCTACGAGCAGTACTTC.

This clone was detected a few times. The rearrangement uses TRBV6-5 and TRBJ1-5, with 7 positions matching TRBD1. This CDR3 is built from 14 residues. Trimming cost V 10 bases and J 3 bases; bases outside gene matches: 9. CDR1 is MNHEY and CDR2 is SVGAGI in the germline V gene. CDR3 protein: CATRMTGYNQPQHF. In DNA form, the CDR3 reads TGTGCCACCAGAATGACAGGGTACAATCAGCCCCAGCATTTT.

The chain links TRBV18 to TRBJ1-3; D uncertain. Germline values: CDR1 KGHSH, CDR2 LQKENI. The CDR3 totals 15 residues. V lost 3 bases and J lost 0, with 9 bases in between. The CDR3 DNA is TGTGCCAGCTCACCTGTACTTCTCTCTGGAAACACCATATATTTT. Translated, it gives CASSPVLLSGNTIYF.

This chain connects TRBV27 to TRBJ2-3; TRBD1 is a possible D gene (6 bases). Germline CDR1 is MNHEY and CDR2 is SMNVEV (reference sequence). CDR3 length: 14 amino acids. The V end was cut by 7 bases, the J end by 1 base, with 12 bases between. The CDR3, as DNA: TGTGCCAGCAAGTGGGGGCTTGGCACAGATACGCAGTATTTT. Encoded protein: CASKWGLGTDTQYF.

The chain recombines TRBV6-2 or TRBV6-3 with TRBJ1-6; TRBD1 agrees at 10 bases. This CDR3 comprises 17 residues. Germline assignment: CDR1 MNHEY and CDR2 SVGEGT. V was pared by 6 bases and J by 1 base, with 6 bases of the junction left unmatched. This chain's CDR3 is CASSRDRGRSYNSPLHF. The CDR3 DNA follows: TGTGCCAGCAGCCGGGACAGGGGAAGATCCTATAATTCACCCCTCCACTTT.

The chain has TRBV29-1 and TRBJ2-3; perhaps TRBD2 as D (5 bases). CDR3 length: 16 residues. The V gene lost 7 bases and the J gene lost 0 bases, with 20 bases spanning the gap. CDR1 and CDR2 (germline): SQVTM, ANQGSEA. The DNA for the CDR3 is TGCAGCGAGTCCCGGGAACTCGGGGTTAGCACAGATACGCAGTATTTT. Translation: CSESRELGVSTDTQYF.